Listed below are T cell receptor beta chains from one sample, sequenced in a study of regulatory T cells in long-lasting Graves disease. MiXCR was run by TCRdb on the multiplex PCR reads, yielding one entry per CDR3 protein. The sample consists of 400,000 to 450,000 distinct CDR3 sequences, 15% of them appearing once. The sample also formed part of further work on T cells in Graves' hyperthyroidism and ophthalmopathy.

The sequencing here drew on peripheral blood mononuclear cells (PBMCs), taken at new diagnosis, from a patient treated with antithyroid drugs. These TCRs come from a woman under 40 with Graves disease. Each CDR3 is given with its conserved first and last residue. Each record gives: V gene, J gene, D gene, clone size, CDR3 DNA, CDR3 protein. D genes are given only for firm matches. Rows may omit the clone size; those that give it use once, few, many or a size class.

V: TRBV11-2; J: TRBJ2-7; D: .; size: few; DNA: TGTGCCAGCAGCTTTGGAGGGGGGCACTCCTACGAGCAGTACTTC; CDR3: CASSFGGGHSYEQYF
V: TRBV3-1; J: TRBJ1-4; D: .; size: many; DNA: TGTGCCAGCAGCCAAGTGAGACAGAATTCCGCAACTAATGAAAAACTGTTTTTT; CDR3: CASSQVRQNSATNEKLFF
V: TRBV20-1; J: TRBJ2-5; D: .; size: many; DNA: TGCAGTGCGAAGAACAGGGAAGGAATCCAAGAGACCCAGTACTTC; CDR3: CSAKNREGIQETQYF
V: TRBV6-1; J: TRBJ1-2; D: .; size: many; DNA: TGTGCCAGCAGTGAATCTCAGGCGACAGGAGGCTACACCTTC; CDR3: CASSESQATGGYTF
V: TRBV29-1; J: TRBJ2-5; D: TRBD1; size: many; DNA: TGCAGCGTTGTACGGGACAGGGTATGGGAAGAGACCCAGTACTTC; CDR3: CSVVRDRVWEETQYF
V: TRBV5-1; J: TRBJ2-7; D: .; size: .; DNA: TGCGCCAGCAGCTTAGCCCGGGACACCAAGTACGAGCAGTACTTC; CDR3: CASSLARDTKYEQYF
V: TRBV29-1; J: TRBJ2-7; D: TRBD1; size: few; DNA: TGCAGCTTCATACCGGGACAGGGGGCGAGAGAGCAGTACTTC; CDR3: CSFIPGQGAREQYF
V: TRBV7-9; J: TRBJ2-1; D: .; size: many; DNA: TGTGCCAGCAGCTTAATGGCGGGCCCCTACCGTTTTCAGCAGTTCTTC; CDR3: CASSLMAGPYRFQQFF
V: TRBV7-6; J: TRBJ2-2; D: TRBD2; size: .; DNA: TGTGCCAGCAGCTTAGCTAGCGGGGCCGCCGGGGAGCTGTTTTTT; CDR3: CASSLASGAAGELFF
V: TRBV20-1; J: TRBJ2-1; D: TRBD2; size: few; DNA: TGCAGTGCTAGTGGTCGCGGGAGGGCCGTTGAGCAGTTCTTC; CDR3: CSASGRGRAVEQFF
V: TRBV7-9; J: TRBJ2-4; D: TRBD2; size: few; DNA: TGTGCCAGCGACCTAGCGGAAAACATTCAGTACTTC; CDR3: CASDLAENIQYF
V: TRBV13; J: TRBJ2-7; D: .; size: many; DNA: TGTGCCAGCAGCAAAGAGCAGGGTTGGAGCTCCTACGAGCAGTACTTC; CDR3: CASSKEQGWSSYEQYF
V: TRBV5-6; J: TRBJ2-1; D: TRBD2; size: .; DNA: TGTGCCAGCAGCTTGTCCCTAGCGGGAGGGAATAAGCAGTTCTTC; CDR3: CASSLSLAGGNKQFF
V: TRBV12-3/TRBV12-4; J: TRBJ2-7; D: .; size: .; DNA: TGTGCCAGCAGTGAAATACAGGGCTACGAGCAGTACTTC; CDR3: CASSEIQGYEQYF
V: TRBV2; J: TRBJ2-1; D: .; size: many; DNA: TGTGCCAGCAGTGAAACAGGAATCTACAATGAGCAGTTCTTC; CDR3: CASSETGIYNEQFF
V: TRBV7-2; J: TRBJ2-5; D: .; size: .; DNA: TGTGCCAGCAGCTTTTACGGGACGCAAGAGACCCAGTACTTC; CDR3: CASSFYGTQETQYF
V: TRBV2; J: TRBJ2-7; D: .; size: few; DNA: TGTGCCATTGGGTCTATAGCGGACCTGAGGGGATCCTACGAGCAGTACTTC; CDR3: CAIGSIADLRGSYEQYF
V: TRBV20-1; J: TRBJ2-2; D: TRBD1; size: .; DNA: TGCAGTGCCCCGGACAGGGAAAACGGGGAGCTGTTTTTT; CDR3: CSAPDRENGELFF
V: TRBV12-3/TRBV12-4; J: TRBJ1-2; D: .; size: many; DNA: TGTGCCAGCAGTTTAGTGGTAGACAGCGGAGGGAGTACCTTC; CDR3: CASSLVVDSGGSTF
V: TRBV19; J: TRBJ2-3; D: .; size: few; DNA: TGTGCCAGTAGTATCGTGACTAGGTCAGATACGCAGTATTTT; CDR3: CASSIVTRSDTQYF
V: TRBV30; J: TRBJ2-6; D: .; size: many; DNA: TGTGCCTGTTCTCCGAGCTCTGGGGCCAACGTCCTGACTTTC; CDR3: CACSPSSGANVLTF
V: TRBV6-1; J: TRBJ1-4; D: .; size: few; DNA: TGTGCCAGCCGAGGGGGGGCAGGTGAAAAACTGTTTTTT; CDR3: CASRGGAGEKLFF
V: TRBV28; J: TRBJ2-7; D: TRBD2; size: many; DNA: TGTGCCAGCAGGGGACTAGCGGGCCCCAGGGGGTACTTC; CDR3: CASRGLAGPRGYF
V: TRBV6-1; J: TRBJ1-1; D: .; size: few; DNA: TGTGCCGCCGCGACAGGACCTCGCACTGAAGCTTTCTTT; CDR3: CAAATGPRTEAFF